The clone carrying this T cell receptor beta chain was detected only a few times. A much bigger clone sits one base away, suggesting this may be a read error. Primed by a sample-barcoded 5' primer and a J-beta primer mix, a second PCR proceeded for about 6 to 11 cycles. TCRdb reprocessed the 5' RACE reads via MiXCR and lists one record per CDR3 protein. The sample records hundreds of thousands of distinct CDR3 sequences, around 24% being singletons. The CDR3 is 14 residues long. Germline CDR1 and CDR2: MNHEY and SVGEGT. These data are taken from a study of blood T cells in healthy people across ages. Isolating PBMCs gave at least 6 million of these cells per sample. Another study also made use of these data, one on T cells of mothers and their children. That investigation notes: Nine systemically healthy Caucasian donors: three mothers, six children.

This receptor was identified in a boy aged 5 to 17 in good health. The sequencing input was blood. V is TRBV6-2 or TRBV6-3 and J is TRBJ2-7; 7 nucleotides align to TRBD1. As DNA, the CDR3 is TGTGCCGGCAGTTACCGGGACAGCTCCTACGAGCAGTACTTC. Amino acids: CAGSYRDSSYEQYF.